Listed below are T cell receptor beta chains from one sample, sequenced in a study of T cell responses to AZD1222 COVID-19 vaccine. Sequencing was performed with immunoSEQ multiplex PCR; in TCRdb, only in-frame clones are kept and a portion is missing. The sample holds 80,000 to 90,000 clones, around 90% seen once. The specimen comprised peripheral blood, sampled 28 days after the second AZD1222 dose. These receptors were taken from an adult who received the AZD1222 COVID-19 vaccine. CDR3s include the opening cysteine and the closing phenylalanine or tryptophan. Fields, in order: CDR3 length, D gene, V gene, CDR3 protein. The D gene is left open where the match is weak.

len: 15
d_gene: NA
v_gene: TRBV4-1
CDR3aa: CASSPEGGGNSPLHF

len: 15
d_gene: NA
v_gene: TRBV19
CDR3aa: CASQDGDATNEKLFF

len: 13
d_gene: NA
v_gene: TRBV7-8
CDR3aa: CASSGTSGTEAFF

len: 14
d_gene: TRBD1
v_gene: TRBV2
CDR3aa: CASTGQGSRSPLHF

len: 12
d_gene: NA
v_gene: TRBV12-3/TRBV12-4
CDR3aa: CASSPPNVGAFF

len: 15
d_gene: TRBD2
v_gene: TRBV19
CDR3aa: CASYPSGGPGDTQYF

len: 14
d_gene: TRBD1
v_gene: TRBV6-5
CDR3aa: CASRGQGSRTEAFF

len: 15
d_gene: NA
v_gene: TRBV2
CDR3aa: CASSESGLGKGEQFF

len: 13
d_gene: NA
v_gene: TRBV6-4
CDR3aa: CASSGTTGTASVF

len: 12
d_gene: NA
v_gene: TRBV6-5
CDR3aa: CASSSGNYEQYF

len: 15
d_gene: TRBD2
v_gene: TRBV5-1
CDR3aa: CASSFGGLAEYEQYF

len: 14
d_gene: NA
v_gene: TRBV6-5
CDR3aa: CASSPFGGGNEQFF

len: 13
d_gene: NA
v_gene: TRBV6-1
CDR3aa: CASSENWGQPQHF

len: 13
d_gene: NA
v_gene: TRBV6-5
CDR3aa: CASRLNENTEAFF

len: 16
d_gene: TRBD1
v_gene: TRBV23-1
CDR3aa: CASSQIPGQRTYEQYF

len: 16
d_gene: TRBD1
v_gene: TRBV7-8
CDR3aa: CASSLGTGGSGNTIYF

len: 19
d_gene: TRBD2
v_gene: TRBV7-8
CDR3aa: CASSRSGLAGGRVKNIQYF

len: 15
d_gene: TRBD2
v_gene: TRBV3-1/TRBV3-2
CDR3aa: CASSLRTSGGGELFF

len: 14
d_gene: TRBD2
v_gene: TRBV15
CDR3aa: CATSSGGYTDTQYF

len: 14
d_gene: NA
v_gene: TRBV5-1
CDR3aa: CASSLEGRGTEAFF

len: 15
d_gene: NA
v_gene: TRBV6-2/TRBV6-3
CDR3aa: CASSYRASSIMPQHF

len: 17
d_gene: TRBD1
v_gene: TRBV5-5
CDR3aa: CASSLVRGRRANYGYTF

len: 10
d_gene: NA
v_gene: TRBV10-1
CDR3aa: CANRPYEQYF

len: 12
d_gene: NA
v_gene: TRBV6-5
CDR3aa: CASSQGGGAAFF

len: 13
d_gene: NA
v_gene: TRBV6-6
CDR3aa: CASSYDGGQPQHF

len: 14
d_gene: NA
v_gene: TRBV10-3
CDR3aa: CAISDSGGTDTQYF

len: 15
d_gene: NA
v_gene: TRBV6-1
CDR3aa: CASSDRDSSTDTQYF

len: 14
d_gene: NA
v_gene: TRBV9
CDR3aa: CASSPHFDAKGYTF

len: 17
d_gene: NA
v_gene: TRBV18
CDR3aa: CASSPQAGPARNEKLFF

len: 15
d_gene: NA
v_gene: TRBV5-5
CDR3aa: CASSLVVTSGSEAFF

len: 13
d_gene: NA
v_gene: TRBV7-3
CDR3aa: CASSYDSGTEAFF

len: 13
d_gene: NA
v_gene: TRBV19
CDR3aa: CASSIDLHYGYTF

len: 18
d_gene: NA
v_gene: TRBV5-1
CDR3aa: CASSLRSLGLTGANVLTF

len: 13
d_gene: NA
v_gene: TRBV5-4
CDR3aa: CASRNLGADTQYF

len: 15
d_gene: TRBD2
v_gene: TRBV5-4
CDR3aa: CASSMISGGKNIQYF

len: 16
d_gene: TRBD1
v_gene: TRBV5-1
CDR3aa: CASSLVAGGFNTEAFF

len: 15
d_gene: NA
v_gene: TRBV18
CDR3aa: CASSPQNPYQETQYF

len: 14
d_gene: NA
v_gene: TRBV19
CDR3aa: CASSIDRVTGELFF

len: 14
d_gene: NA
v_gene: TRBV6-5
CDR3aa: CASSYGRDNSPLHF

len: 16
d_gene: NA
v_gene: TRBV21-1
CDR3aa: CARPRLRGANSYEQYF

len: 14
d_gene: NA
v_gene: TRBV5-8
CDR3aa: CASSLAWQTDTQYF

len: 13
d_gene: NA
v_gene: TRBV3-1/TRBV3-2
CDR3aa: CASSQRGESGYTF

len: 14
d_gene: TRBD2
v_gene: TRBV10-3
CDR3aa: CAINRRGGENEQFF

len: 16
d_gene: TRBD1
v_gene: TRBV6-5
CDR3aa: CASSYLPGQGNTEAFF

len: 13
d_gene: TRBD1
v_gene: TRBV11-2
CDR3aa: CASSGQVNTEAFF

len: 15
d_gene: TRBD2
v_gene: TRBV4-2
CDR3aa: CASSQSRGTSYEQYF

len: 14
d_gene: NA
v_gene: TRBV11-2
CDR3aa: CASSRGQGGDGYTF

len: 16
d_gene: TRBD1
v_gene: TRBV6-5
CDR3aa: CASSYSIQGGSFGYTF

len: 13
d_gene: NA
v_gene: TRBV3-1/TRBV3-2
CDR3aa: CASSQTTDTGYTF

len: 15
d_gene: NA
v_gene: TRBV7-9
CDR3aa: CASSLDQGLNYGYTF

len: 13
d_gene: NA
v_gene: TRBV18
CDR3aa: CASSPIPQDGYTF